What follows describes a single T cell receptor (beta chain). As yet, its antigen is unknown. This sample is drawn from a study of vaccination effects on CD4 cells after COVID-19. Germline CDR1 is SGHRS and CDR2 is YFSETQ. V was clipped by 0 bases and J by 0 bases; unmatched bases: 3. The CDR3 extends over 17 amino acids. TCRdb keeps only in-frame clones here, not all; method: immunoSEQ multiplex PCR. The sample contains under 85,000 clones, around 77% of which appear only once. Antigen-specific CD4+ T cells were expanded with viral peptide pools in the ViraFEST assay before sequencing. With around ten days of culture completed, CD4+ T cells were isolated. It was two doses of either the BNT162b2 or mRNA-1273 vaccine that participants received. The study found no prior SARS-CoV-2 infection in the vaccine recipients, who tested negative for nucleocapsid antibodies. Half-medium exchanges with IL-2 medium took place on days 3 and 7.

This sequence joins TRBV5-1 and TRBJ2-1; 10 bases line up with TRBD2. Sequences were derived from CD4+ T cells from PBMCs cultured with HCoV-OC43 spike peptides, sampled after COVID-19 vaccination. Subset in this sample: HCoV-OC43 spike overlapping peptide pool stimulation. The clonotype was recovered from a human donor who received a COVID-19 vaccine. The CDR3 DNA reads as TGCGCCAGCAGCTTGGGGGCTAGCGGGAGCTCCTACAATGAGCAGTTCTTC. It translates to CASSLGASGSSYNEQFF.